One and the same sample provided the 10 T cell receptor beta chains below, sequenced in a study of blood T cell repertoires in COVID-19. Method: immunoSEQ multiplex PCR; TCRdb's copy keeps in-frame clones and lacks some. The sample comprises fewer than 150,000 clones, 75% to 90% of which are singletons, and around 3.9% rests with the top ten. What was sequenced was PBMCs or T cells enriched from blood (not recorded which). The receptor set was obtained from a man between 45 and 60 years old in a cohort exposed to, infected with or recovered from COVID-19 (not recorded which).

V gene TRBV5-1 combines with J gene TRBJ2-2; D perhaps matches TRBD1 (5 bases). Trimming pared 4 bases from V and 3 bases from J, leaving 10 bases between. This CDR3 is built from 14 residues. CDR1 is SGHRS, CDR2 YFSETQ, per germline. The CDR3 coding sequence is TGCGCCAGCAGCACTCAGGGATACACCGGGGAGCTGTTTTTT. Translated: CASSTQGYTGELFF.

The gene calls are TRBV19 and TRBJ1-1; 7 bases fit TRBD1. Looked up from germline, CDR1 is LNHDA and CDR2 is SQIVND (reference sequence). After removal of 9 bases from V and 3 bases from J, the junction contained 7 bases not matched to a gene. The CDR3 sequence is 13 residues long. The chain's CDR3 is CASTAGQHTEAFF. The CDR3 DNA reads TGTGCCAGCACCGCGGGACAGCACACTGAAGCTTTCTTT.

CDR3 nucleotide sequence: TGCAGCGTTGAAGGGGGCCGGATAGATACGCAGTATTTT. This sequence encodes CSVEGGRIDTQYF. The chain uses TRBV29-1 and TRBJ2-3; the D gene is possibly TRBD1 (5 bases). The CDR3 runs 13 residues. The V gene's germline CDR1 is SQVTM and CDR2 ANQGSEA. Deletions cut 1 base from V and 5 bases from J, with 10 bases between.

This clone was detected once. The rearrangement links TRBV27 to TRBJ2-7; 7 nucleotides line up with TRBD2. The V gene's germline CDR1 is MNHEY and CDR2 SMNVEV (reference sequence). Unmatched junction bases numbered 4, after V lost 10 bases and J lost 4 bases. The CDR3 length is 11 residues. As DNA, the CDR3 is TGTGCCACCTGGGGAGGGTACGAGCAGTACTTC. Translation: CATWGGYEQYF.

The chain employs TRBV19 and TRBJ2-4; D remains unclear. Deletions cut 3 bases from V and 0 bases from J, with 9 bases between. There are 15 residues in the CDR3. Germline V gene sequence: CDR1 LNHDA, CDR2 SQIVND (reference sequence). The CDR3 protein is CASSITVLAKNIQYF. The CDR3 DNA reads as TGTGCCAGTAGTATCACAGTACTAGCCAAAAACATTCAGTACTTC.

The chain joins TRBV9 to TRBJ1-2; D gene unclear. Germline loops: CDR1 SGDLS, CDR2 YYNGEE. V was shortened by 3 bases and J by 4 bases, with 22 bases between the two germline ends. CDR3 length: 17 amino acids. The chain's CDR3 is CASSATRGGMSRYGYTF. In DNA, the CDR3 is TGTGCCAGCAGCGCCACCCGGGGAGGTATGTCTCGCTATGGCTACACCTTC. The full variable domain, with the rest looked up from reference TRBV9 and TRBJ1-2, is DSGVTQTPKHLITATGQRVTLRCSPRSGDLSVYWYQQSLDQGLQFLIQYYNGEERAKGNILERFSAQQFPDLHSELNLSSLELGDSALYFCASSATRGGMSRYGYTFGSGTRLTVV.

V gene TRBV9 combines with J gene TRBJ1-2; D gene unclear. This CDR3 has 13 residues. V was clipped by 2 bases and J by 10 bases, with 15 bases between them. The germline V gene encodes CDR1 SGDLS and CDR2 YYNGEE. The CDR3 DNA sequence: TGTGCCAGCAGCGTCCCCGGACGGCGGGACTACACCTTC. Amino acids: CASSVPGRRDYTF.

This clone appeared a single time. In nucleotides, the CDR3 is TGTGCCAGCAGCACCGGGACAGGTTTAGCATCCTACGAGCAGTACTTC. It is translated as CASSTGTGLASYEQYF. The chain carries TRBV21-1 and TRBJ2-7; the table's D call, TRBD1, was not checked against the DNA. TRBV21-1 is a pseudogene. This CDR3 region has 16 residues.

The V gene is TRBV9, the J gene TRBJ2-5; TRBD2 matches 9 bases. This CDR3 has 15 residues. CDR1 is SGDLS and CDR2 is YYNGEE in the germline V gene. After removal of 2 bases from V and 1 base from J, the junction contained 3 bases not matched to a gene. The CDR3 DNA is TGTGCCAGCAGCGTCGCGGGAGGGCCCCAAGAGACCCAGTACTTC. It translates to CASSVAGGPQETQYF.

The V gene is TRBV9, the J gene TRBJ2-5, with TRBD2 identical over 7 bases. Germline CDR1 and CDR2: SGDLS and YYNGEE. CDR3 size: 18 residues. Trimming took 2 bases from V and 0 from J; bases not matched to a gene: 13. The chain's CDR3 is CASSVGLVSGPYQETQYF. The CDR3, as DNA: TGTGCCAGCAGCGTTGGACTAGTCTCGGGCCCGTACCAAGAGACCCAGTACTTC.